This record covers a single T cell receptor beta chain. Its antigen is currently unknown. Repertoires were generated with immunoSEQ multiplex PCR, while TCRdb's copy carries only in-frame clones and drops some. Of roughly 80,000 clones in the sample, roughly 80% were seen once. The data belong to a study of T cell clones after liver transplantation. The V and J ends lost 4 bases and 7 bases respectively, with 16 bases between them. CDR1 and CDR2 from the germline V gene are MDHEN and SYDVKM. The CDR3 sequence is 14 residues long. Study-wide results and caveats: Circulating graft-donor-reactive CD4 TCRbeta sequences fell significantly post-transplant in 5 of 8 subjects. Small, mixed patient groups and varying post-transplant times limit these conclusions.

The sequence derives from a human patient who received a liver transplant. Some T cells may trace back to the graft donor. V gene TRBV28 combines with J gene TRBJ2-5; a possible D gene is TRBD2 (6 bases). Here the sequenced sample was CD4+ T cells from blood, taken roughly 3.5 years after liver transplant. CDR3 bases: TGTGCCAGCAGTTCCCGTAAGGGGAGGCTGACCCAGTACTTC. Encoded protein: CASSSRKGRLTQYF.